This entry lists 19 T cell receptor beta chains sequenced from one sample in a study of identical twins. From the 5' RACE reads, TCRdb called clonotypes with MiXCR, one entry per CDR3 protein. The profile shows a few hundred thousand distinct CDR3 sequences, about 24% of them singletons. In addition, the sample was reused for a study of T cells expressing NK-cell markers.

Sequenced sample: CD4+ T cells sorted from blood. The receptors derive from a woman between 18 and 29 years old in good health.

The chain carries TRBV20-1 and TRBJ1-5; D may be TRBD1 (5 bases). Deletions cut 5 bases from V and 2 bases from J, with 22 bases between. The CDR3 extends over 17 amino acids. In germline, CDR1 is DFQATT, CDR2 SNEGSKA (reference sequence). The CDR3, as DNA: TGCAGTGCTCCCCAGGAGGGGCTTAGTATGGGCAATCAGCCCCAGCATTTT. This sequence encodes CSAPQEGLSMGNQPQHF.

The gene calls are TRBV20-1 and TRBJ2-1; the D is unclear. CDR3 size: 13 residues. The V and J ends lost 1 base and 8 bases respectively, with 12 bases between them. CDR1 is DFQATT, CDR2 SNEGSKA, per germline (reference sequence). The CDR3 protein is CSARGSQRHEQFF. The CDR3 DNA is TGCAGTGCTAGAGGATCCCAGCGTCATGAGCAGTTCTTC.

This clonotype was counted between two and nine times. The rearrangement links TRBV12-3 or TRBV12-4 to TRBJ2-7; D gene unclear. Trimming pared 8 bases from V and 2 bases from J, leaving 10 bases between. The CDR3 consists of 12 residues. CDR3 nucleotides: TGTGCCAGCCGACGCCGCGCCTACGAGCAGTACTTC. As protein: CASRRRAYEQYF.

Only a few counts were recorded for this clonotype. This rearrangement joins TRBV12-3 or TRBV12-4 to TRBJ2-3; no clear D gene. The length of the CDR3 is 12 residues. V was pared by 4 bases and J by 3 bases, with 5 bases between. The CDR3 reads CASSSETDTQYF. In DNA, the CDR3 is TGTGCCAGCAGTTCGGAGACAGATACGCAGTATTTT.

J is TRBJ2-3 and V is TRBV20-1; no reliable D call. This CDR3 contains 13 residues. The germline gives CDR1 DFQATT, CDR2 SNEGSKA (reference sequence). V lost 6 bases, J lost 5 bases, and 15 bases lay in between. The CDR3 region is CSALESLKDTQYF. The CDR3 bases are TGCAGTGCCCTCGAGAGTTTAAAAGATACGCAGTATTTT.

The gene calls are TRBV6-1 and TRBJ2-1; tentative D call: TRBD2 (5 bases). Looked up from germline, CDR1 is MNHNS and CDR2 is SASEGT. This CDR3 comprises 13 residues. Trimming left V 4 bases short and J 9 bases short, with 13 bases between. Written as DNA, the CDR3 is TGTGCCAGCAGTGTATCCGGTGCGGGTGAGCAGTTCTTC. Translating gives CASSVSGAGEQFF.

This clonotype was recorded a few times. The chain has TRBV10-3 and TRBJ2-7; 8 bases map to TRBD2. The length of the CDR3 is 14 residues. J lost 2 bases, V lost 2 bases, and 2 bases had no gene match. Germline V gives CDR1 ENHRY, CDR2 SYGVKD. In DNA form, the CDR3 reads TGTGCCATCAGTGAGAGCGGGGGCACCTACGAGCAGTACTTC. Translating it yields CAISESGGTYEQYF.

This clonotype was observed a handful of times. The V and J genes are TRBV5-1 and TRBJ2-3; 7 bases agree with TRBD2. The CDR3 is 14 residues long. The V segment lost 6 bases and the J segment 2 bases; nucleotides outside the gene matches: 6. Germline lookup yields CDR1 SGHRS and CDR2 YFSETQ. DNA for the CDR3: TGCGCCAGCACCGTAGCGGGTTCCACAGATACGCAGTATTTT. Amino acids: CASTVAGSTDTQYF.

This clonotype came up a few times. This chain uses TRBV20-1 with TRBJ2-7, with no clear D. The germline gives CDR1 DFQATT, CDR2 SNEGSKA (reference sequence). V lost 3 bases and J 6 bases, leaving 9 bases between the germline ends. CDR3 length equals 11 residues. The CDR3: CSASNSGEQYF. For the CDR3, the DNA is TGCAGTGCTAGTAATTCGGGCGAGCAGTACTTC.

The gene calls are TRBV20-1 and TRBJ2-7, with a weak D call TRBD1 (6 bases). Trimming left V 3 bases short and J 3 bases short, with 15 bases between. CDR3 length: 14 amino acids. Germline CDR1 and CDR2: DFQATT and SNEGSKA (reference sequence). The CDR3 bases are TGCAGTGCTAGCCTTGGACAGCGACTCTACGAGCAGTACTTC. Encoded protein: CSASLGQRLYEQYF.

This sequence joins TRBV29-1 and TRBJ2-3; possible D gene TRBD1, 6 bases. The CDR3 is made up of 15 amino acids. Per the germline V gene, CDR1 is SQVTM and CDR2 is ANQGSEA. Trimming stripped 2 bases from V and 0 bases from J, with 12 bases between. The CDR3 loop reads CSVEKDSTSTDTQYF. The CDR3, as DNA: TGCAGCGTTGAAAAGGACAGCACTAGCACAGATACGCAGTATTTT.

This clonotype came up a few times. This chain uses TRBV27 with TRBJ1-2; 10 bases map to TRBD1. The CDR3 consists of 12 residues. Germline trimming cut 8 bases from V and 8 bases from J; bases unmatched to any gene: 5. Germline CDR1 reads MNHEY; CDR2 reads SMNVEV (reference sequence). CDR3 residues: CASGGDRGGYTF. The CDR3 region has the DNA TGTGCCAGCGGGGGGGACAGGGGCGGCTACACCTTC.

The rearrangement uses TRBV20-1 and TRBJ1-1; no clear D. The V end was cut by 4 bases, the J end by 7 bases, with 13 bases between. The length of the CDR3 is 12 residues. CDR1 is DFQATT, CDR2 SNEGSKA, per germline (reference sequence). In nucleotides, the CDR3 is TGCAGTGCTACTCGGATGCTCAGTGAAGCTTTCTTT. This codes for CSATRMLSEAFF.

This clonotype was found many times. The CDR3 DNA reads as TGTGCCAGCAGTTACTCAGGGATTCAATCCGGAAACACCATATATTTT. Translated: CASSYSGIQSGNTIYF. The V and J genes are TRBV6-5 and TRBJ1-3, with D hard to call. Germline CDR1 and CDR2: MNHEY and SVGAGI. The germline V and J ends were trimmed by 0 bases and 4 bases, with 13 bases remaining between them. The CDR3 consists of 16 residues.

The genes are TRBV30 and TRBJ2-7; 9 bases are shared with TRBD2. Germline-derived CDR1 and CDR2 are GTSNPN and SVGIG (reference sequence). V shed 2 bases and J 6 bases; nucleotides not matched to a gene: 5. The CDR3 runs 13 residues. The DNA of the CDR3 is TGTGCCTGGAGTTCTAGCGGGAACTCCGAGCAGTACTTC. Translated, it gives CAWSSSGNSEQYF.

V is TRBV3-1 and J is TRBJ1-1; D unresolved. The CDR3 sequence is 15 residues long. Trimming shortened V by 1 base and J by 0 bases, and 9 bases separated the two germline ends. The germline V gene encodes CDR1 LGHDT and CDR2 YNNKEL (reference sequence). The CDR3 DNA is TGTGCCAGCAGCCAAGGCGGGAACTTGAACACTGAAGCTTTCTTT. Translated: CASSQGGNLNTEAFF.

The gene calls are TRBV6-1 and TRBJ2-3; possibly TRBD2 for D (5 bases). There are 16 residues in the CDR3. V lost 4 bases, J lost 2 bases, and 16 bases lay in between. Germline-derived CDR1 and CDR2 are MNHNS and SASEGT. CDR3 sequence: CASSARRTLHTDTQYF. CDR3 coding DNA: TGTGCCAGCAGTGCGCGACGGACTTTACACACAGATACGCAGTATTTT.

V is TRBV3-1 and J is TRBJ2-1, with 9 bases matching TRBD2. V shed 4 bases and J 8 bases; nucleotides not matched to a gene: 15. The CDR3 sequence is 17 residues long. Germline loops: CDR1 LGHDT, CDR2 YNNKEL (reference sequence). CDR3 coding DNA: TGTGCCAGCAGCCCCCCGAGTATGGGCGGGGGGGCTCATGAGCAGTTCTTC. This codes for CASSPPSMGGGAHEQFF.

This clonotype was picked up a small number of times. The CDR3 DNA is TGTGCCAGCAGCTCGGACAGGGTGCGGGAAAAACTGTTTTTT. Encoded protein: CASSSDRVREKLFF. The gene calls are TRBV7-2 and TRBJ1-4; 8 bases are a match to TRBD1. Germline assignment: CDR1 SGHTA and CDR2 FQGNSA. The CDR3 has 14 residues. V was pared by 4 bases and J by 8 bases, with 6 bases of the junction left unmatched.